This T cell receptor beta chain derives from a study of molecular identifiers for immune sequencing clone quantification. Study-wide results and limits: Roughly 950,000 naive cells reportedly did not prevent detection of spiked Jurkat TCR RNA from one cell.

About this clonotype: Its target is unknown. The junction departs from the called germline gene at one end, perhaps through a read error.

Germline V CDR1 and CDR2: MNHEY, SMNVEV (reference sequence). The CDR3 has 16 amino acids. TCRdb ran MiXCR on the PCR reads and lists one entry per CDR3 protein. Of about 510,000 distinct CDR3 sequences detected, 20% to 25% appear once; the ten largest clones hold about 0.78%. The origin of this receptor is a human donor in good health. Some libraries in this study had Jurkat cell RNA spiked in. The sequenced sample was naive CD8+ T cells from blood, with Jurkat cell RNA spiked in. Subset indicated: FACS-sorted CD8+CD4-CCR7+CD45RA+ naive T cells. The rearrangement uses TRBV27 and TRBJ2-1, with TRBD2 matching over 8 bases. For the CDR3, the DNA is TGTGCCTGCAGTCGGGAAGCGGGAGTCCTAATTTCTGAGCAGTTCTTC. Protein: CACSREAGVLISEQFF.